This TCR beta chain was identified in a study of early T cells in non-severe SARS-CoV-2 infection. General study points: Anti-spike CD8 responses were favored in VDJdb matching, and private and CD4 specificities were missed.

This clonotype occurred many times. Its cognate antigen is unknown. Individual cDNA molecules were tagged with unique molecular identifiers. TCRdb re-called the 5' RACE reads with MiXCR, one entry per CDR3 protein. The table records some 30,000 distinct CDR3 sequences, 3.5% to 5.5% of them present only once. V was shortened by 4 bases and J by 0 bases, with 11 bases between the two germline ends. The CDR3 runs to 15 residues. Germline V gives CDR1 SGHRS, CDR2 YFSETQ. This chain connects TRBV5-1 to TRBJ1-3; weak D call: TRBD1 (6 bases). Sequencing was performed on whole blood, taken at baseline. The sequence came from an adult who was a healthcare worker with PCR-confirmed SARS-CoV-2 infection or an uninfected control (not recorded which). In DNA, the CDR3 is TGCGCCAGCAGCCCGGACAGTCTCTCTGGAAACACCATATATTTT. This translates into CASSPDSLSGNTIYF.